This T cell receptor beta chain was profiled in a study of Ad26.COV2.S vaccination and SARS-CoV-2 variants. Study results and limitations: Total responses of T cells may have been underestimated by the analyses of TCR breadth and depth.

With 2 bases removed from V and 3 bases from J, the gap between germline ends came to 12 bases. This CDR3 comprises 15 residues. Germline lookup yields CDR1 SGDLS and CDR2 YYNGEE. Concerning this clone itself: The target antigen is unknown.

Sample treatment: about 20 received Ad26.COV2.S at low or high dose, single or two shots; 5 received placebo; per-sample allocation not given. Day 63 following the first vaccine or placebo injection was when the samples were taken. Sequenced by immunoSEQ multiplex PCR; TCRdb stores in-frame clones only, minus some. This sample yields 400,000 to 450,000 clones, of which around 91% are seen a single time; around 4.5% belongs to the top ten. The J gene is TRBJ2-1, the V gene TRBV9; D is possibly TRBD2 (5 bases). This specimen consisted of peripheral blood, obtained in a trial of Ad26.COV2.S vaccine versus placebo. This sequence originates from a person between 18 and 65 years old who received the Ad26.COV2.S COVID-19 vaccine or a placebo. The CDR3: CASSVSSWDYNEQFF. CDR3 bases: TGTGCCAGCAGCGTTTCTAGCTGGGACTACAATGAGCAGTTCTTC.